This T cell receptor beta chain comes out of a study of shared clonotypes between healthy human individuals. General study results and limits: Represented genetic and exposure-history diversity was restricted by having few donors. In contrast to clonotypes shared by all four donors, non-shared clonotypes had lower generation probabilities. Specimens sampled were limited to blood, with tissue repertoires likely differing.

This CDR3 comprises 15 residues. CDR1 is SGHAT, CDR2 FQNNGV, per germline. V lost 3 bases and J lost 3, with 14 bases in between. TCRdb keeps only in-frame clones here, not all; method: immunoSEQ multiplex PCR. The table records 2,500,000 or so clones, approximately 90% of them present only once. Remarks on this clone: Its matching antigen is unknown.

This clonotype originated in a man aged 18 to 29 in good health. This chain connects TRBV11-2 to TRBJ1-2; D remains ambiguous. The material sequenced was naive CD4+ T cells sorted from blood. Stated subset: CD45RA+ positively selected. The CDR3 region has the DNA TGTGCCAGCAGCTTGGATTCGACGGGCGACTATGGCTACACCTTC. It translates to CASSLDSTGDYGYTF.